Sequencing of this T cell receptor beta chain was carried out in a study of CD8+ T cells in alopecia areata. Study summary: The drug, oral tofacitinib, was given to treated patients at 5 to 10 mg twice daily.

V shed 7 bases and J 8 bases; nucleotides not matched to a gene: 10. Germline V gene sequence: CDR1 LNHDA, CDR2 SQIVND (reference sequence). The CDR3 totals 13 residues. Sampling of alopecia areata patients yielded lesional scalp punch biopsies as well as peripheral blood. PBMCs, the starting material, were the source of sorted CD4+ and CD8+ T cells. Note on this clone: Its target is unknown.

Sequencing templates came from extracted RNA that was reverse transcribed into cDNA. Here immunoSEQ multiplex PCR was the method, and the copy in TCRdb shows in-frame clones only, minus some. This sample has roughly 200,000 clones, with more than 60% found just once. Study conclusions and caveats: In lesional scalp, particularly from alopecia totalis/universalis, clonality was higher than in normal scalp.

The material was CD4+ T cells sorted from blood, obtained at week 0. The sequence was obtained from a human donor with alopecia areata. The gene calls are TRBV19 and TRBJ1-1, with 7 bases matching TRBD1. The CDR3 DNA follows: TGTGCCAGTACAAGGTCAGGGGGAAGGGAAGCTTTCTTT. The encoded protein is CASTRSGGREAFF.